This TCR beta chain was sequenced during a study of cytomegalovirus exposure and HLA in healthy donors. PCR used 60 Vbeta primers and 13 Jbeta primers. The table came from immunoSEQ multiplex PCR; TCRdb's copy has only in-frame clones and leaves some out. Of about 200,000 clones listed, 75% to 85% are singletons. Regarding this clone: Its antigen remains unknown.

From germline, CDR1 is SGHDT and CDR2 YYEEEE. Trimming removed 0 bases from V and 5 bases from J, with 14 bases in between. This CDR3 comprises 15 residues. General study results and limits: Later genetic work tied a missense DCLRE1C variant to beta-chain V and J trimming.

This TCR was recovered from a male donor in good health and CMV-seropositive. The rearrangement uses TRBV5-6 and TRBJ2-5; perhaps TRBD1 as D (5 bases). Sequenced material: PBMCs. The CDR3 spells CASSLGWQGWETQYF. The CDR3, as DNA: TGTGCCAGCAGCTTGGGGTGGCAGGGTTGGGAGACCCAGTACTTC.